This TCR beta chain was documented in a study of T-cell reconstitution after alpha-beta-depleted transplantation in children. This clonotype showed up just a few times. What it binds is not known. With 2 bases clipped from V and 3 bases from J, the junction kept 8 bases outside the gene matches. This CDR3 has 16 amino acids. CDR1 and CDR2 from the germline V gene are ENHRY and SYGVKD. Notes on the study in general: Fresh T-cell production supplied most of the T-cell counts and diversity seen one year after transplant. In patients about two months after transplant, alpha-beta T cells reportedly arose from several hundred expanded graft clones. Some patients showed high day-60 TCRbeta diversity, which derived from surviving recipient T cells and thymic progenitors.

Unique molecular identifiers were built into the TCRbeta library. Using its own MiXCR run on the PCR reads, TCRdb lists one record per CDR3 protein. The sample has roughly 420,000 distinct CDR3 sequences, around 16% seen once. This clonotype was obtained from a boy less than two years old who had a stem cell transplant for Wiskott-Aldrich syndrome, so the T cells may come from the graft donor. The specimen comprised PBMCs, mostly from graft donor cells, sampled 360 days after TCRalphabeta/CD19-depleted stem cell transplant. The chain links TRBV10-3 to TRBJ2-3, with 7 bases lining up with TRBD2. This chain's CDR3 is CAISERDYSLTDTQYF. CDR3 sequence (DNA): TGTGCCATCAGTGAGCGGGACTACTCTCTAACAGATACGCAGTATTTT.